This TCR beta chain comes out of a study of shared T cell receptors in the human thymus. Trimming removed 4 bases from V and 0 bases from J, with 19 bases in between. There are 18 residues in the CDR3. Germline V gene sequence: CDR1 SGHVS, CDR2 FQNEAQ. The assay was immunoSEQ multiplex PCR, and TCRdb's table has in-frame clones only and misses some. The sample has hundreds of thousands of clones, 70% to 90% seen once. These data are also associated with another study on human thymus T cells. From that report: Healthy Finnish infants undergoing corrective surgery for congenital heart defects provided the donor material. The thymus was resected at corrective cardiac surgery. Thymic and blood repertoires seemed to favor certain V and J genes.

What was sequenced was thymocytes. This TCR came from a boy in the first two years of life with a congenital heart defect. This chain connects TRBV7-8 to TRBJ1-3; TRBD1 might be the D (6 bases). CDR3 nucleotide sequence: TGTGCCAGCAGCTGGCAAAACAGGGATGGGGGCTCTGGAAACACCATATATTTT. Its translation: CASSWQNRDGGSGNTIYF.